This entry describes one T cell receptor beta chain. This clone came up once. What antigen it recognizes has not been identified. No base quality information exists; no much larger clone differs at one position. The same CDR3 also results from other DNA sequences found in this sample. The CDR3 regions of human TCRbeta chains were analyzed by immunosequencing. In the paper's pipeline: Repertoire TCRs were checked for matches against a reference library of SARS-CoV-2-specific TCRs that had been generated using the MIRA antigen-specificity platform. Breadth was defined as the fraction of unique TCRs that were SARS-CoV-2-associated, and depth was defined as the fraction of total T cells that were SARS-CoV-2-associated. Using the MIRA data, each spike-specific TCR was assigned both to the spike region to which the TCR was reactive and to a CD4 or CD8 class. Log10-transformed breadth and depth values were compared by one-way ANOVA with Sidak's multiple comparisons tests. The immuneACCESS repertoire file appears here via TCRdb, limited to in-frame rearrangements. These files lack a portion of the clones; in checked studies, under half of the deficit traces to unresolved V genes, and the cause of the others is not known. The V and J calls and clone size are taken from that table; D and trimming were inferred from the DNA. The sample yields roughly 120,000 clones; around 87% were counted once. The ten most abundant clones make up about 1.2% of the sample.

The CDR3 sequence holds 13 residues, the cysteine and phenylalanine included. Only the CDR3 DNA is retained, 39 bases long and in frame from the first base. Unmatched junction bases come to 0, with V trimmed by 1 base and J by 5 bases. In the paper's terms, the time point label means: baseline before first vaccination. Vaccinee samples came from UK trials COV001 and COV002, including a single-blind randomized controlled phase 2/3 trial of AZD1222 (ChAdOx1 nCoV-19) in healthy adults. Trial participant PBMC samples were collected at day 0 and day 28 after the second dose for TCRbeta chain sequencing. The data were taken from a study of T cell responses to AZD1222 COVID-19 vaccine (dated by TCRdb to the early 2020s). About the full investigation: Because spike-specific TCR depth and breadth did not differ between the two schedules, AZD1222 recipients who got a second dose at roughly 4 weeks were pooled with those who got a second dose at roughly 12 weeks. TCR sequencing was performed for 233 trial participants, of whom 200 to 220 were given two doses of AZD1222 and approximately 25 were given two doses of MenACWY control vaccine. Enrollment into the trials was organized by age into subgroups of 18-55, 56-69 and 70-plus years, and those subgroups contained roughly 140, 27 and 60 TCR-sequenced participants, respectively. Results and caveats for the whole study, not just this receptor: Conclusions about previously exposed vaccinees were limited because only six AZD1222 recipients were SARS-CoV-2 seropositive at baseline. The 56-69-year group was small, and its depth increase did not reach significance, likely because of low power. Because no samples from the day 14 peak response were available, repertoires could be characterized only after the peak T cell response. CD4 TCRs associated with the vaccine covered the entire spike protein, and the dominant responses were in regions 160-218 and 743-854. Participants were mostly white British, with more females than males. The authors suggested clonal diversity may have been underestimated. After two AZD1222 doses, spike-specific TCR breadth and depth were significantly higher than at day 0 and than in MenACWY recipients. Reportedly, almost half of the unique spike-specific TCRs recognized epitopes lying outside the regions that are mutated in the B.1.351 and B.1.1.7 variants.

Source: peripheral blood, taken on day 0 of AZD1222 vaccination. This clonotype originated in an adult in good health. Here the chain combines TRBV12-3 or TRBV12-4 and TRBJ2-7, with 9 bases aligning to TRBD1. The CDR3 sequence is CASSLGTGDEQYF. The DNA is as follows: TGTGCCAGCAGTTTAGGGACAGGGGACGAGCAGTACTTC.